The clone carrying this T cell receptor (beta chain) appeared many times. Antigen unknown. These data are taken from a study of T cells after yellow fever vaccination. Synthesis of TCR cDNA relied on 5'RACE template switching, which attached a universal primer site and UMIs. MiXCR, run by TCRdb on the 5' RACE reads, gives a single entry per CDR3 protein. The repertoire consists of under 150,000 distinct CDR3 sequences, with 7.7% occurring once and the leading ten covering 0.73%. CDR1 is MDHEN, CDR2 SYDVKM, per germline. The CDR3 is 17 residues long. J gave up 4 bases and V 6 bases, and 12 bases lay outside the gene matches. Study results and caveats: Subsequent booster samples again held most clones from primary vaccination (roughly 95% CD4, about 90% CD8).

The source material was CD4+ T cells sorted from PBMCs, sampled 5 days after the yellow fever booster vaccination. The origin of this receptor is a man between 25 and 39 years old who received the YFV17D yellow fever vaccine. The chain links TRBV28 to TRBJ1-5; 10 bases align to TRBD1. The CDR3 here is CASRPGMTGGPNQPQHF. The CDR3 nucleotides are TGTGCCAGCAGGCCTGGGATGACAGGGGGCCCTAATCAGCCCCAGCATTTT.